This TCR beta chain comes out of a study of cytomegalovirus exposure and HLA in healthy donors (dated by TCRdb to about 2017). As for the study more broadly: In an earlier analysis of fewer than 750 of the donors, 276 Gb of sequence data and 117 million unique TCR beta sequences from 180 million or so T cells were reported. An early release that covered about 640 HLA-typed donors contained 250 to 350 gigabases of sequencing data and about 93 million unique TCR sequences. Among the 398 genotyped donors, approximately 81% belonged to the genetic ancestry cluster associated with self-reported Caucasian donors. The study aimed to test whether cataloging public T cell receptors could reveal signatures of past pathogen exposure. The study used immunosequencing to profile the T cell repertoires of approximately 640 subjects and linked those repertoires to cytomegalovirus serostatus. A separate validation cohort of approximately 120 different subjects was used in addition to the approximately 610-subject first cohort. High-throughput TCR immunosequencing, statistical association of individual TCRs with disease status, and machine learning were combined to predict cytomegalovirus infection status. A later analysis re-examined previously published TCR beta repertoires from more than 650 donors and added high-resolution HLA genotyping to investigate patterns of TCR occurrence. The later analysis used no new phenotypic data to find candidate immune exposures, relying instead on TCR beta sequences and their occurrence across donors. An earlier analysis of fewer than 700 of the donors applied high-throughput TCR beta sequencing to assess whether each TCR beta V gene segment acted as functional or pseudogenic. Donor age, sex, ethnicity and CMV serostatus were collected together with the repertoire data. A later genetic analysis took genome-wide SNP genotypes for about 65% of the 666 donors and used that subset as a discovery cohort. All discovery cohort repertoires had been generated on a single sequencing platform. Both class I and class II loci were covered by HLA typing, at four-digit resolution. Typing coverage varied by locus: roughly 629-630 donors for A, B, C, DRB1 and DQB1; approximately 520 for DQA1; some 610 for DPA1; around 450 for DPB1. Five DR-DQ haplotypes were treated as single units for association and clustering because of strong linkage in the cohort. Among around 400 genotyped donors of the cohort, an average of around 240,000 unique TCR beta nucleotide sequences were sequenced per donor, roughly 18% of them non-productive.

The library was produced with the immunoSEQ multiplex PCR assay. A mixture of 60 forward primers for TCR Vbeta segments and 13 reverse primers for TCR Jbeta segments was used in the multiplex PCR. Amplification of the CDR3 region of rearranged TCR beta genes was performed with a multiplex PCR assay on genomic DNA. Amplified TCR beta libraries were sequenced as 87-base-pair reads on the Illumina HiSeq System. In the original analysis: In a later analysis, tens of millions of unique TCR beta chains were counted across the roughly 700 repertoires, and roughly 11 million of these chains were shared by at least two donors. A nearest-neighbor algorithm error-corrected the raw reads and collapsed the reads into unique sequences, merging closely related sequences to remove PCR and sequencing errors. To assign V, D and J gene segments, CDR3 sequences were aligned to IMGT reference sequences. For a sequence to be retained, a match of at least six nucleotides to both a V gene segment and a J gene segment was required. Rearrangements were classified as productive when the CDR3 lacked stop codons and remained in frame with V and J, and all other rearrangements were classified as non-productive. CDR3 was defined by IMGT convention, running from the second conserved V-encoded cysteine to the conserved J-encoded phenylalanine. In an earlier analysis of more than 550 of the donors, sequences lacking an unambiguous match to a single V gene segment were excluded. An earlier analysis of almost 600 of the donors classified V segments as functional when productive rearrangements were above 56.7% and as segregating when the standard deviation between donors was above 5%. A statistical classification framework was built to diagnose cytomegalovirus status from the catalog of TCR beta chain sequences. V and J gene assignment, in a later analysis, came from comparing TCR nucleotide sequences with IMGT/GENE-DB human TR gene sequences. Using the TCRdist pipeline, a later analysis assigned CDR3 sequences along with most-parsimonious VDJ recombination scenarios. A later analysis defined each TCR beta chain by its CDR3 amino acid sequence plus V-gene family, and excluded reads lacking a unique V-gene family. To address suspected cross-contamination and a sequencing artifact, a later analysis removed approximately 600 highly shared, low-generation-probability nucleotide sequences. In a later analysis, a clonal expansion index for each public chain was calculated from normalized within-repertoire ranks of inferred template counts. In a later analysis, generation probabilities were computed using a VDJ recombination model fitted to out-of-frame rearrangements, and the results were checked against IGoR. A later analysis scored TCR-TCR, TCR-HLA and TCR-CMV co-occurrence with hypergeometric tests, applying a repertoire-size bias correction to TCR pairs. In a later analysis, false discovery rates were estimated by permuting HLA or CMV assignments 20 times. In a later analysis, co-occurring TCRs were grouped using DBSCAN, and TCRdist sequence similarity was added for clustering within HLA-allele-positive subsets. Repertoires with fewer than 30,000 or more than 120,000 public chains were left out of co-occurrence clustering, as were about 5 repertoires with anomalous nucleotide sharing. TCRdb re-hosts the immuneACCESS table, in-frame sequences only. Its copies lack some clones; in the studies checked, an unresolved V gene accounts for under half of them, and the cause for the rest is not known. D and trimming were read from the DNA, whereas the V and J calls and clone size are those reported in that table. This sample has about 80,000 clones in its table, and around 80% of those were observed once. Approximately 23% of the sample rests with the top ten.

The paper as a whole reports these results and caveats: In both the original and validation cohorts, the classifier was reported to diagnose cytomegalovirus status with high specificity and sensitivity. A later analysis reported that several top co-occurrence clusters appeared linked to parvovirus B19, influenza, CMV and Epstein-Barr virus. Approximately 16 rarely observed V segments, including chromosome 9 orphons, were excluded from the earlier analysis of approximately 500 of the donors because counts were too low. A cluster of highly shared sequence variants was judged likely to represent a technical artifact of the sequencing pipeline. For the cohort, immune exposure information was limited to CMV serostatus. Broadly in line with IMGT annotations, most TCR beta V segments showed up in productive rearrangements about 87% or about 30% of the time in an earlier analysis of roughly 590 of the donors. Linkage disequilibrium might explain the correlated functional status among segregating V segments, but an unknown experimental factor could not be ruled out. According to a later genetic analysis, donors in an Asian-associated ancestry cluster had fewer N-insertions in productive TCRs than the approximately 630-donor mean. Roughly uniform sequencing depth across donors was assumed in presence/absence analyses, although this assumption may not hold. A later genetic analysis associated a missense DCLRE1C variant with V-gene and J-gene trimming of TCR beta chains, and an independent cohort replicated the association. Strong co-occurrence of HLA alleles, especially DR and DQ, made assigning TCR associations to individual alleles difficult. According to the authors, the approach could potentially be generalized to other disease states and immunological phenotypes. Because HLA typing was missing for some donors at each locus, association tests included only the typed subset. A later analysis found that TCR association rates varied across HLA loci, with DRB1 alleles showing the most associated TCRs and HLA-C alleles the fewest. In this cohort, only TCR beta chains were sequenced, and detectable features were limited by the absence of alpha or paired-chain data. Across donors, most TCR sequences were observed very rarely, whereas some public TCRs were present in many individuals. A later analysis associated roughly 17,000 TCR beta sequences with specific HLA alleles at a false discovery rate of 0.05. In the study, around 150 TCR beta chains were listed as associated with cytomegalovirus. A few of the identified cytomegalovirus-associated TCR beta chains were confirmed in vitro to be specific for cytomegalovirus antigens. Some IMGT-functional V segments, including TRBV6-2 and TRBV6-3, could not be told apart with the 87-base-pair reads, so those segments were excluded. A later analysis found that most CMV-associated TCR beta chains appeared HLA-restricted, with HLA associations seemingly driven largely by CMV exposure. In a later analysis, HLA-associated TCR beta chains were found to be more clonally expanded and to have lower generation probabilities than equally common non-associated chains. A further reported finding was that TCR beta sequences accurately predicted the HLA-A and HLA-B alleles for most subjects in the first cohort.

In total, just over 650 healthy bone marrow donors made up the cohort. At the time of sampling, every cohort member was nominally healthy, though immune exposures that went unrecorded were likely present. The donor tested CMV seropositive and was one of the 289 seropositive cohort members. A peripheral blood sample was provided by each donor, and peripheral blood mononuclear cells were used for TCR beta sequencing. Genomic DNA extraction from the blood cell samples was performed with the Qiagen DNeasy Blood Extraction Kit. Taken from cysteine to phenylalanine, the CDR3 has 15 residues. The DNA shown is the 45-base CDR3, in frame from base 1. This clone was counted between two and nine times. No antigen is known for it. A read error likely explains this, since a far larger clone differs by one base.

This receptor was obtained from a woman between 45 and 65 years old in good health and CMV-seropositive. Sequencing was done on a sample of PBMCs. The receptor chain draws on TRBV1 and TRBJ1-5; TRBD1 is taken as the D call from the table, unchecked against the DNA. TRBV1 is assigned pseudogene status. The base sequence is TGCACCAGCAGCCAAGCTGGCAGTAGCAATCAGCCCCAGCATTTT. The translation is CTSSQAGSSNQPQHF.